One sample yielded the 2 T cell receptor beta chains listed below, sequenced in a study of blood T cell repertoires in COVID-19 (TCRdb year 2020). The method was the immunoSEQ multiplex PCR assay. What TCRdb holds here is the immuneACCESS table cut down to in-frame rearrangements. Part of the clones is not present; checked against another copy, under half of the missing clones reflect an unresolved V gene, and the others are unexplained. Present in this sample are tens of thousands of clones, 65% to 85% of which were seen just once. The ten largest clones represent roughly 3.1% of the sample. Source material: peripheral blood. Every receptor here comes from a man between 65 and 85 years old with COVID-19, enrolled during active disease.

The gene calls are TRBV19 and TRBJ1-2; 8 bases fit TRBD1. The trim removed 7 bases at V and 6 bases at J, leaving 7 bases unmatched. This CDR3 is 13 amino acids long. Germline lookup yields CDR1 LNHDA and CDR2 SQIVND (reference sequence). The CDR3 is CASIDRGPDGYTF. CDR3 in DNA: TGTGCCAGTATAGACAGGGGCCCGGATGGCTACACCTTC.

This chain joins TRBV6-6 and TRBJ1-1; a possible D gene is TRBD1 (5 bases). The CDR3 runs 12 residues. Germline loops: CDR1 MNHNY, CDR2 SVGAGI (reference sequence). V lost 6 bases to trimming and J lost 4 bases, with 9 bases between them. This chain's CDR3 is CASRTESTEAFF. CDR3 nucleotide sequence: TGTGCCAGCAGGACAGAGTCCACTGAAGCTTTCTTT.